What follows are 27 T cell receptor beta chains derived from one specimen sequenced in a study of T cell responses to AZD1222 COVID-19 vaccine. Profiled with immunoSEQ multiplex PCR; TCRdb holds only in-frame clones, not every one. The sample contains some 110,000 clones, over 75% of which appear only once. This material consisted of peripheral blood, taken on day 0 of AZD1222 vaccination. The source is an adult in good health.

Here the CDR3 reads CASSHHREQYF. CDR3 sequence (DNA): TGTGCCAGCAGCCATCATAGGGAGCAGTACTTC. The chain combines TRBV14 with TRBJ2-7, with no clear D. V lost 3 bases to trimming and J lost 7 bases, with 7 bases between them. CDR3 length: 11 amino acids. Germline V gives CDR1 SGHDN, CDR2 FVKESK.

The chain joins TRBV7-2 to TRBJ2-5; 7 bases fit TRBD2. The germline V gene has CDR1 SGHTA and CDR2 FQGNSA. This CDR3 has 16 residues. Losses at the gene ends were 3 bases for V and 2 bases for J; bases not matched to a gene: 9. The DNA for the CDR3 is TGTGCCAGCAGCTTTAGGGAGGGGCCCCTTCAAGAGACCCAGTACTTC. This encodes CASSFREGPLQETQYF.

The rearrangement links TRBV9 to TRBJ1-6, with D possibly matching TRBD1 (6 bases). CDR1 and CDR2 from the germline V gene are SGDLS and YYNGEE. V gave up 4 bases and J gave up 10 bases, with 21 bases separating them. The CDR3 extends over 16 amino acids. The CDR3 region is CASSPQGTTVGSPLHF. CDR3 nucleotide sequence: TGTGCCAGCAGCCCCCAGGGGACTACGGTTGGGTCACCCCTCCACTTT.

This clone occurred once. The gene calls are TRBV5-4 and TRBJ1-4, with D possibly being TRBD1 (6 bases). The germline CDR1 and CDR2 sequences are SGHNT and YYREEE (reference sequence). V lost 1 base, J lost 8 bases, and 15 bases lay in between. The CDR3 contains 15 residues. This CDR3 is CASSLIGGGKEKLFF. The DNA for the CDR3 is TGTGCCAGCAGCTTGATTGGAGGGGGGAAAGAAAAACTGTTTTTT.

This clone showed up just a few times. This chain connects TRBV5-5 to TRBJ1-4; D remains unclear. The V gene's germline CDR1 is SGHKS and CDR2 YYEKEE (reference sequence). The CDR3 totals 14 residues. Trimming pared 0 bases from V and 5 bases from J, leaving 8 bases between. CDR3 nucleotide sequence: TGTGCCAGCAGCTTGGTCTGGCAGAATGAAAAACTGTTTTTT. Translation gives CASSLVWQNEKLFF.

This chain connects TRBV6-6 to TRBJ1-6, with D perhaps TRBD1 (5 bases). There are 16 residues in the CDR3. V lost 6 bases, J lost 2 bases, and 14 bases lay in between. Germline assignment: CDR1 MNHNY and CDR2 SVGAGI (reference sequence). CDR3 protein: CASRWGLETYNSPLHF. Here the CDR3 DNA reads TGTGCCAGCAGATGGGGCCTTGAGACCTATAATTCACCCCTCCACTTT.

The gene calls are TRBV19 and TRBJ1-5; TRBD1 matches at 10 bases. V lost 5 bases and J lost 5; bases outside the gene matches: 6. Germline V CDR1 and CDR2: LNHDA, SQIVND (reference sequence). This CDR3 spans 15 amino acids. The CDR3, as DNA: TGTGCCAGTAGTTGGGGGGGGACAGGGGATCAGCCCCAGCATTTT. This gives the protein CASSWGGTGDQPQHF.

The gene calls are TRBV6-5 and TRBJ2-3; TRBD1 agrees at 7 bases. Unmatched junction bases numbered 5, after V lost 7 bases and J lost 1 base. The CDR3 has 14 amino acids. CDR1 MNHEY and CDR2 SVGAGI come from the germline V gene. The CDR3 sequence: CASKQGVGTDTQYF. The CDR3 bases are TGTGCCAGCAAGCAGGGGGTCGGCACAGATACGCAGTATTTT.

This clone was counted only a few times. V and J are TRBV4-1 and TRBJ2-7, with 9 bases matching TRBD2. Germline CDR1 MGHRA, CDR2 YSYEKL. The CDR3 is made up of 19 amino acids. V gave up 0 bases and J gave up 0 bases; unmatched junction bases: 12. CDR3 amino acids: CASSQDNVGSSGNSYEQYF. The CDR3 region has the DNA TGCGCCAGCAGCCAAGATAATGTGGGGTCTAGCGGGAACTCCTACGAGCAGTACTTC.

This chain connects TRBV5-8 to TRBJ2-3; 7 nucleotides line up with TRBD2. The CDR3 has 18 amino acids. V lost 3 bases to trimming and J lost 0 bases; unmatched junction nucleotides: 13. CDR1 and CDR2 (germline): SGHTS, YDEGEE. Here the CDR3 DNA reads TGTGCCAGCAGCTCCCCCGGGGGGAGCTTTCGTAGCACAGATACGCAGTATTTT. Translating gives CASSSPGGSFRSTDTQYF.

The chain recombines TRBV6-1 with TRBJ2-5; D gene unclear. Trimming took 2 bases from V and 1 from J, leaving 17 bases between them. The CDR3 is made up of 17 amino acids. The V gene's germline CDR1 is MNHNS and CDR2 SASEGT. The CDR3 DNA sequence: TGTGCCAGCAGTGAACTTAGACGGGCGGTAGGCCAAGAGACCCAGTACTTC. Translating gives CASSELRRAVGQETQYF.

The V and J genes are TRBV10-3 and TRBJ1-5; 7 bases are a match to TRBD1. The CDR3 length is 16 residues. The germline CDR1 and CDR2 sequences are ENHRY and SYGVKD. V dropped 1 base and J dropped 9; count of bases not matched to a gene: 12. This chain's CDR3 is CAISEWVDRDRGPQHF. In DNA form, the CDR3 reads TGTGCCATCAGTGAGTGGGTTGACAGGGACCGGGGGCCCCAGCATTTT.

The chain uses TRBV13 and TRBJ2-3, with D perhaps matching TRBD1 (6 bases). The CDR3 extends over 16 amino acids. Per the germline V gene, CDR1 is PRHDT and CDR2 is FYEKMQ (reference sequence). V gave up 4 bases and J gave up 5 bases, with 19 bases separating them. DNA for the CDR3: TGTGCCAGCAGCTCCCCTGGGGGCAGGGAAGTAGATACGCAGTATTTT. It translates to CASSSPGGREVDTQYF.

A word on this clone: The sample has other DNA sequences that encode this CDR3 too. This sequence joins TRBV12-3 or TRBV12-4 and TRBJ1-2, with TRBD1 as a possible D gene (6 bases). Trimming pared 2 bases from V and 4 bases from J, leaving 8 bases between. This CDR3 is 13 amino acids long. The CDR3 region has the DNA TGTGCCAGCAGTTTAAGGGGGGGCTATGGCTACACCTTC. This encodes CASSLRGGYGYTF.

The J gene is TRBJ2-3, the V gene TRBV27; D is unclear. CDR3 size: 13 residues. Trimming stripped 8 bases from V and 2 bases from J, with 11 bases between. The germline V gene has CDR1 MNHEY and CDR2 SMNVEV (reference sequence). The CDR3 region is CASGRAYTDTQYF. CDR3 in DNA: TGTGCCAGCGGAAGGGCGTACACAGATACGCAGTATTTT.

V usage is TRBV19 and J usage is TRBJ2-5; 7 bases map to TRBD1. Looked up from germline, CDR1 is LNHDA and CDR2 is SQIVND (reference sequence). The CDR3 spans 15 residues. With 5 bases clipped from V and 4 bases from J, the junction kept 10 bases outside the gene matches. The CDR3, as DNA: TGTGCCAGTAGTGCGACAGGGACCTGGCGAGAGACCCAGTACTTC. Its protein product is CASSATGTWRETQYF.

The chain joins TRBV20-1 to TRBJ2-7, with D tentatively TRBD1 (5 bases). This CDR3 is 11 amino acids long. Germline V gene sequence: CDR1 DFQATT, CDR2 SNEGSKA (reference sequence). V dropped 5 bases and J dropped 6 bases, with 11 bases sitting between them. The CDR3, as DNA: TGCAGTGCTCAAGGGGCTTCCGAGCAGTACTTC. It translates to CSAQGASEQYF.

The chain uses TRBV2 and TRBJ1-6, with 9 bases lining up with TRBD1. Germline assignment: CDR1 SNHLY and CDR2 FYNNEI. The CDR3 totals 14 residues. V dropped 6 bases and J dropped 8; count of bases not matched to a gene: 5. CDR3: CASSPGQGDSPLHF. DNA for the CDR3: TGTGCCAGCAGCCCGGGACAGGGTGATTCACCCCTCCACTTT.

The chain employs TRBV19 and TRBJ1-5; D gene ambiguous. Germline V CDR1 and CDR2: LNHDA, SQIVND (reference sequence). CDR3 length: 13 amino acids. Trimming removed 5 bases from V and 5 bases from J, with 10 bases in between. CDR3 sequence: CASSAENDQPQHF. The CDR3, as DNA: TGTGCCAGTAGTGCCGAAAATGATCAGCCCCAGCATTTT.

The genes are TRBV4-3 and TRBJ2-3; 9 bases line up with TRBD1. The germline V gene has CDR1 LGHNA and CDR2 YSLEER. Trimming removed 6 bases from V and 4 bases from J; junction bases left unmatched: 14. The CDR3 consists of 17 residues. Here the CDR3 reads CASRPRTDRGGPDTQYF. The CDR3 DNA reads as TGCGCCAGCAGGCCAAGAACGGACAGGGGAGGCCCAGATACGCAGTATTTT.

CDR3 region: CATLEGYRVYGYTF. The CDR3 region has the DNA TGTGCCACCCTCGAGGGGTATCGAGTCTATGGCTACACCTTC. The chain has TRBV28 and TRBJ1-2; perhaps TRBD1 as D (5 bases). This CDR3 contains 14 residues. V gave up 10 bases and J gave up 4 bases, with 19 bases separating them. The V gene's germline CDR1 is MDHEN and CDR2 SYDVKM.

The chain uses TRBV9 and TRBJ2-1; 7 nucleotides agree with TRBD2. The V gene's germline CDR1 is SGDLS and CDR2 YYNGEE. There are 16 residues in the CDR3. V trimming: 3 bases; J trimming: 0 bases; junction bases outside the gene matches: 6. The CDR3 bases are TGTGCCAGCAGCGGACCCGGGGGGTACTCCTACAATGAGCAGTTCTTC. Encoded protein: CASSGPGGYSYNEQFF.

The genes are TRBV7-2 and TRBJ1-6; D is unresolved. There are 14 residues in the CDR3. Germline V gives CDR1 SGHTA, CDR2 FQGNSA. Trimming took 6 bases from V and 8 from J, leaving 14 bases between them. Here the CDR3 DNA reads TGTGCCAGCAGTCCCAATTACAGAGATTCACCCCTCCACTTT. This codes for CASSPNYRDSPLHF.

The V gene is TRBV6-1, the J gene TRBJ1-4; tentatively, D is TRBD1 (6 bases). Germline CDR1 MNHNS, CDR2 SASEGT. CDR3 length: 14 residues. V was clipped by 8 bases and J by 1 base, with 11 bases between them. This chain's CDR3 is CASLQGRTNEKLFF. The CDR3 nucleotides read TGTGCCAGCTTACAGGGACGAACTAATGAAAAACTGTTTTTT.

This chain links TRBV4-2 with TRBJ2-7; TRBD2 agrees at 8 bases. Germline V gives CDR1 LGHNA, CDR2 YNFKEQ. This CDR3 comprises 15 residues. V shed 1 base, J shed 2 bases, and the junction held 4 bases outside the gene matches. CDR3 in amino acids: CASSQGSGGTYEQYF. CDR3 sequence (DNA): TGTGCCAGCAGCCAAGGCTCGGGAGGGACCTACGAGCAGTACTTC.

V is TRBV6-5 and J is TRBJ2-5; maybe TRBD1 (5 bases). The V end was cut by 6 bases, the J end by 4 bases, with 15 bases between. CDR3 length: 14 amino acids. Germline V gives CDR1 MNHEY, CDR2 SVGAGI. CDR3 sequence reads: CASRGGHRGETQYF. CDR3 DNA sequence: TGTGCCAGCAGAGGCGGCCATAGGGGAGAGACCCAGTACTTC.

The V and J genes are TRBV2 and TRBJ2-1; maybe TRBD2 (6 bases). This CDR3 comprises 13 residues. Germline V gene data show CDR1 as SNHLY and CDR2 as FYNNEI. Trimming took off 7 bases at V and 8 bases at J, with 15 bases between the two ends. The CDR3 region has the DNA TGTGCCAGCAAGTTTGGGGGGAGCGATGAGCAGTTCTTC. It codes for CASKFGGSDEQFF.